What follows are 19 T cell receptor beta chains derived from one specimen sequenced in a study of healthy donors' naive CD4 and CD8 T cells. TCR libraries were built from about 500 ng of total RNA by linear amplification. TCRdb reprocessed the reads via MiXCR and lists one record per CDR3 protein. The sample has about 180,000 distinct CDR3 sequences, nearly 75% seen once. The source material was naive CD4+ and CD8+ T cells sorted from blood, pooled from several donors. All receptors derive from a pool of human donors in good health; the sample pools cells from several healthy donors.

The chain has TRBV5-5 and TRBJ1-1; D gene ambiguous. V was pared by 2 bases and J by 3 bases, with 8 bases between. Germline V lookup: CDR1 SGHKS, CDR2 YYEKEE (reference sequence). The length of the CDR3 is 13 residues. Written as DNA, the CDR3 is TGTGCCAGCAGCTTCGCAGCCGACACTGAAGCTTTCTTT. It translates to CASSFAADTEAFF. The complete variable domain, with remaining parts taken from reference TRBV5-5 and TRBJ1-1, reads DAGVTQSPTHLIKTRGQQVTLRCSPISGHKSVSWYQQVLGQGPQFIFQYYEKEERGRGNFPDRFSARQFPNYSSELNVNALLLGDSALYLCASSFAADTEAFFGQGTRLTVV.

The chain carries TRBV29-1 and TRBJ2-7; 9 positions agree with TRBD1. Trimming removed 0 bases from V and 4 bases from J; junction bases left unmatched: 10. The germline V gene encodes CDR1 SQVTM and CDR2 ANQGSEA. CDR3 length: 16 residues. CDR3 amino acids: CSVEDPGTGFSYEQYF. CDR3 sequence (DNA): TGCAGCGTTGAAGATCCCGGGACAGGGTTTTCTTACGAGCAGTACTTC.

This chain uses TRBV19 with TRBJ1-1; the D is unclear. Between the trimmed V and J ends, which lost 6 bases and 0 bases, there was a span of 11 bases. The V gene's germline CDR1 is LNHDA and CDR2 SQIVND (reference sequence). The CDR3 runs 14 residues. In DNA form, the CDR3 reads TGTGCCAGTAGCCCGGACGGAGTGAACACTGAAGCTTTCTTT. This codes for CASSPDGVNTEAFF.

The rearrangement joins TRBV5-1 to TRBJ2-3, with D uncertain. V was clipped by 0 bases and J by 4 bases, with 9 bases between them. The germline gives CDR1 SGHRS, CDR2 YFSETQ. The CDR3 loop spans 14 amino acids. This CDR3 is CASSLVGRSDTQYF. Written as DNA, the CDR3 is TGCGCCAGCAGCTTGGTTGGTAGATCAGATACGCAGTATTTT. Complete variable domain (other parts from reference TRBV5-1 and TRBJ2-3): KAGVTQTPRYLIKTRGQQVTLSCSPISGHRSVSWYQQTPGQGLQFLFEYFSETQRNKGNFPGRFSGRQFSNSRSEMNVSTLELGDSALYLCASSLVGRSDTQYFGPGTRLTVL.

The CDR3 DNA sequence: TGTGCCACCAGCAGAGATGGCGGTCTAGCGGGAGTGAAAGATACGCAGTATTTT. This codes for CATSRDGGLAGVKDTQYF. V is TRBV15 and J is TRBJ2-3; 10 nucleotides line up with TRBD2. This CDR3 contains 18 residues. V lost 0 bases, J lost 5 bases, and 11 bases stayed unmatched. CDR1 LNHNV and CDR2 YYDKDF come from the germline V gene (reference sequence). The whole variable domain, remainder taken from reference TRBV15 and TRBJ2-3, is DAMVIQNPRYQVTQFGKPVTLSCSQTLNHNVMYWYQQKSSQAPKLLFHYYDKDFNNEADTPDNFQSRRPNTSFCFLDIRSPGLGDTAMYLCATSRDGGLAGVKDTQYFGPGTRLTVL.

The chain uses TRBV30 and TRBJ2-7; D is uncertain. In germline, CDR1 is GTSNPN, CDR2 SVGIG (reference sequence). The V end lost 1 base, the J end lost 7 bases, and 17 bases lay between the germline ends. This CDR3 is 14 amino acids long. CDR3 nucleotides: TGTGCCTGGAGTGCCCTCTCTAGGCGCTGGGAGCAGTACTTC. It encodes CAWSALSRRWEQYF.

The chain uses TRBV27 and TRBJ2-1, with 7 bases identical to TRBD1. Germline V gives CDR1 MNHEY, CDR2 SMNVEV (reference sequence). V shed 6 bases, J shed 4 bases, and the junction held 9 bases outside the gene matches. This CDR3 spans 15 amino acids. CDR3 sequence (DNA): TGTGCCAGCAGCGACCGGGACAGCTGGTACAATGAGCAGTTCTTC. It specifies CASSDRDSWYNEQFF.

The CDR3 bases are TGCAGCGCCAATACAGGGCCAGGCGAAAAACTGTTTTTT. It specifies CSANTGPGEKLFF. The V and J genes are TRBV29-1 and TRBJ1-4; TRBD1 might be the D (6 bases). CDR1 and CDR2 (germline): SQVTM, ANQGSEA. The CDR3 sequence is 13 residues long. Trimming took off 7 bases at V and 8 bases at J, with 17 bases between the two ends.

The rearrangement joins TRBV4-1 to TRBJ2-7, with a possible D match to TRBD2 (6 bases). The CDR3 loop spans 17 amino acids. Germline V gene data show CDR1 as MGHRA and CDR2 as YSYEKL. V was trimmed by 1 base and J by 3 bases, leaving 19 bases between them. CDR3 region: CASSQGVVRGRNYEQYF. For the CDR3, the DNA is TGCGCCAGCAGCCAAGGAGTGGTGAGAGGGAGGAACTACGAGCAGTACTTC.

This chain links TRBV6-5 with TRBJ2-3, with D hard to call. CDR1 and CDR2 from the germline V gene are MNHEY and SVGAGI. This CDR3 has 16 amino acids. Trimming left V 7 bases short and J 0 bases short, with 17 bases between. The DNA for the CDR3 is TGTGCCAGCAATCCGCTCGGTCCGGTTAGCACAGATACGCAGTATTTT. The encoded protein is CASNPLGPVSTDTQYF.

The rearrangement uses TRBV5-6 and TRBJ1-1; TRBD1 agrees at 8 bases. Germline CDR1 and CDR2: SGHDT and YYEEEE. Germline trimming cut 0 bases from V and 3 bases from J; bases unmatched to any gene: 4. The CDR3 length is 15 residues. CDR3 region: CASSLGAGGHTEAFF. The CDR3 coding sequence is TGTGCCAGCAGCTTGGGAGCAGGGGGCCACACTGAAGCTTTCTTT.

J is TRBJ1-2 and V is TRBV6-5, with D unresolved. Germline V gene sequence: CDR1 MNHEY, CDR2 SVGAGI. Deletions cut 1 base from V and 7 bases from J, with 7 bases between. The CDR3 totals 12 residues. The CDR3 spells CASSYYLGGYTF. The CDR3 nucleotides are TGTGCCAGCAGTTACTACCTGGGTGGCTACACCTTC.

The rearrangement links TRBV19 to TRBJ2-5, with D perhaps TRBD1 (6 bases). The CDR3 is made up of 12 amino acids. Germline lookup yields CDR1 LNHDA and CDR2 SQIVND (reference sequence). V was pared by 7 bases and J by 5 bases, with 11 bases between. Written as DNA, the CDR3 is TGTGCCAGTAAAGGGGGAAGTGAGACCCAGTACTTC. This sequence encodes CASKGGSETQYF.

The chain uses TRBV5-1 and TRBJ2-3; tentatively, D is TRBD2 (5 bases). The CDR3 runs 16 residues. CDR1 and CDR2 (germline): SGHRS, YFSETQ. V gave up 0 bases and J gave up 6 bases, with 17 bases separating them. CDR3 DNA: TGCGCCAGCAGCTTGGTTTGGACTGCCCCTTCCGATACGCAGTATTTT. Protein: CASSLVWTAPSDTQYF.

The chain is built from TRBV5-6 and TRBJ2-7; 7 bases are a match to TRBD1. This CDR3 comprises 16 residues. V lost 4 bases, J lost 2 bases, and 12 bases stayed unmatched. Germline CDR1 and CDR2: SGHDT and YYEEEE. CDR3 sequence reads: CASSGIQGQKTYEQYF. The CDR3 DNA is TGTGCCAGCAGCGGAATACAGGGGCAAAAAACCTACGAGCAGTACTTC.

This clonotype was seen only a few times. This chain uses TRBV6-5 with TRBJ2-3; TRBD2 might be the D (5 bases). V was clipped by 0 bases and J by 2 bases, with 12 bases between them. Per germline, CDR1 MNHEY and CDR2 SVGAGI. The CDR3 sequence is 16 residues long. CDR3: CASSYSARTFTDTQYF. CDR3 nucleotides: TGTGCCAGCAGTTACTCGGCTCGGACTTTCACAGATACGCAGTATTTT.

The rearrangement uses TRBV11-2 and TRBJ1-4; TRBD1 matches at 8 bases. The length of the CDR3 is 19 residues. Germline-derived CDR1 and CDR2 are SGHAT and FQNNGV. The V segment lost 3 bases and the J segment 8 bases; nucleotides outside the gene matches: 20. CDR3 nucleotides: TGTGCCAGCAGCTTCAGCGCAGGGGGCGGAGGTGGAATAAGCGAAAAACTGTTTTTT. It translates to CASSFSAGGGGGISEKLFF.

Turning to this clonotype: One end of the junction does not line up with germline, which may come from a read error. This sequence joins TRBV10-3 and TRBJ1-1, with D perhaps TRBD1 (6 bases). This CDR3 has 13 amino acids. CDR1 and CDR2 (germline): ENHRY, SYGVKD. The CDR3: CAISGVGDTEAFF. The CDR3 DNA is TGTGCCATCAGTGGTGTGGGGGACACTGAAGCCTTCTTT.

The rearrangement uses TRBV12-3 or TRBV12-4 and TRBJ2-7; no reliable D call. With 5 bases removed from V and 5 bases from J, the gap between germline ends came to 16 bases. The CDR3 length is 14 residues. CDR3 bases: TGTGCCAGCAGTCCTCAGGAGAACAGAAACGAGCAGTACTTC. Translation: CASSPQENRNEQYF.